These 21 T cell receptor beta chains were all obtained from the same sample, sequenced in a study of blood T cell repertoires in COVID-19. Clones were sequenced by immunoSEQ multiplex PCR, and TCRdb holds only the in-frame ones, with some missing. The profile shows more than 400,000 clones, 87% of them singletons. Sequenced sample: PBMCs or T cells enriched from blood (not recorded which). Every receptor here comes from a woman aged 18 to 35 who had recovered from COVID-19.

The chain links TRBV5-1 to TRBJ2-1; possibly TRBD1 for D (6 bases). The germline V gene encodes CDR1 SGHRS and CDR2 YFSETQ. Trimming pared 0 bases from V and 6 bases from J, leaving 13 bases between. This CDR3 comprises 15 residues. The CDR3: CASSLVLGAPNEQFF. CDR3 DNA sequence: TGCGCCAGCAGCTTGGTACTGGGGGCACCCAATGAGCAGTTCTTC.

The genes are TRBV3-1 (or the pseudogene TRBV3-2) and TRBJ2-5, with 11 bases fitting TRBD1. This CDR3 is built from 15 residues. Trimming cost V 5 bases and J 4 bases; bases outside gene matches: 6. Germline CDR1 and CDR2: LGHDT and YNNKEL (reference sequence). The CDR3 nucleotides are TGTGCCAGCAGCAGGGGGACAGGGGGTGGAGAGACCCAGTACTTC. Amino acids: CASSRGTGGGETQYF.

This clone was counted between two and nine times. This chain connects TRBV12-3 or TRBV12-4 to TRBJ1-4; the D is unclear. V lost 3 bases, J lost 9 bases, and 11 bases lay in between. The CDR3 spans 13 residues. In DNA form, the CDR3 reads TGTGCCAGCAGTTTTGAGAGTAGTCAAAAACTGTTTTTT. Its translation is CASSFESSQKLFF.

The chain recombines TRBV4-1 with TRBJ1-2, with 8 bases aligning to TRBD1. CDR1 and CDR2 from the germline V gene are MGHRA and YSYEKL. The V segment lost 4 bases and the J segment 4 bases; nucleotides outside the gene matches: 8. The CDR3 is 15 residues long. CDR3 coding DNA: TGCGCCAGCAGCCTGGACAGGGTGGCCATCTATGGCTACACCTTC. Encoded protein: CASSLDRVAIYGYTF.

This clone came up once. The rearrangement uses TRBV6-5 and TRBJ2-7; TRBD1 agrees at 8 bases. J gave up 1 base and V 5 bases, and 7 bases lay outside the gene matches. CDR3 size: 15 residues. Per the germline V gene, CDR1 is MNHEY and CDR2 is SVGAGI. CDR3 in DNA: TGTGCCAGCAGTCCACAGGGGGACACGTCCTACGAGCAGTACTTC. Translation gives CASSPQGDTSYEQYF.

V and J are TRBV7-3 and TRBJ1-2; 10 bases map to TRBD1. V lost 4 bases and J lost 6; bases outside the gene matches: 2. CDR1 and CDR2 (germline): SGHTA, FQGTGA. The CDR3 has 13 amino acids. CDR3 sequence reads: CASSSGTGDGYTF. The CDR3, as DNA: TGTGCCAGCAGCTCCGGGACAGGGGATGGCTACACCTTC.

This chain's CDR3 is CASSLPNRDRVNVRTIYF. The CDR3 nucleotides read TGTGCCAGCAGCTTACCAAACCGGGACAGGGTTAATGTACGCACCATATATTTT. The rearrangement joins TRBV13 to TRBJ1-3, with 9 bases that match TRBD1. The CDR3 is 18 residues long. Unmatched junction bases numbered 17, after V lost 2 bases and J lost 9 bases. CDR1 and CDR2 (germline): PRHDT, FYEKMQ (reference sequence).

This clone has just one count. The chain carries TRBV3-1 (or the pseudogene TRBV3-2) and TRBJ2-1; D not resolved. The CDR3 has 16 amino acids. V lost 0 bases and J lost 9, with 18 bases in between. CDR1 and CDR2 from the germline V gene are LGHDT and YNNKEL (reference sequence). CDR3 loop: CASSQDLVLPPGEQFF. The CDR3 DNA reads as TGTGCCAGCAGCCAAGATCTGGTCCTCCCTCCAGGTGAGCAGTTCTTC.

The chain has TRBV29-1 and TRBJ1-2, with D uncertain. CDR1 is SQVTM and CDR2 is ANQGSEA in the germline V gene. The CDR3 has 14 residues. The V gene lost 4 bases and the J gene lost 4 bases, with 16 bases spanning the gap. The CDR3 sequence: CSVGLLLLSYGYTF. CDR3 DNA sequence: TGCAGCGTTGGTCTTCTTCTCCTTTCCTATGGCTACACCTTC.

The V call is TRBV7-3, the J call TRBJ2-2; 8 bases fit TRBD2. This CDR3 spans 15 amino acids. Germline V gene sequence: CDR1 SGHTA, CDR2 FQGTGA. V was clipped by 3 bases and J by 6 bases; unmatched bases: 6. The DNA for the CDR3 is TGTGCCAGCAGCTTGGGCGGGGGGATCGCCGGGGAGCTGTTTTTT. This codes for CASSLGGGIAGELFF.

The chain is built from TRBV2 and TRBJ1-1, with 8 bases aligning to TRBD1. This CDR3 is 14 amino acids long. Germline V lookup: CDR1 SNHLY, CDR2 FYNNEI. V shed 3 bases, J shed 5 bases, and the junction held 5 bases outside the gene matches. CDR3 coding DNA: TGTGCCAGCAGTGAGGACAGGGTAAGGACTGAAGCTTTCTTT. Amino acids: CASSEDRVRTEAFF.

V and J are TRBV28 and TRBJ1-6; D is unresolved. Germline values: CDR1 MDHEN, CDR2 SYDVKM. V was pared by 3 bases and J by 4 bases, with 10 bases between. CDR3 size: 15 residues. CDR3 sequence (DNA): TGTGCCAGCAGTTTTGTCCAGACTTATAATTCACCCCTCCACTTT. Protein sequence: CASSFVQTYNSPLHF. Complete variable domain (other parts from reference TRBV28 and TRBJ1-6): DVKVTQSSRYLVKRTGEKVFLECVQDMDHENMFWYRQDPGLGLRLIYFSYDVKMKEKGDIPEGYSVSREKKERFSLILESASTNQTSMYLCASSFVQTYNSPLHFGNGTRLTVT.

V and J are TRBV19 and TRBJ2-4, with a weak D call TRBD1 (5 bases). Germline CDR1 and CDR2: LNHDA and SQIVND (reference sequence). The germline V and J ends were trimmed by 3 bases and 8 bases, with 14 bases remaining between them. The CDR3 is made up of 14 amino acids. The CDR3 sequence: CASSIAGQADIQYF. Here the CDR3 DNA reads TGTGCCAGTAGTATTGCAGGGCAGGCGGACATTCAGTACTTC.

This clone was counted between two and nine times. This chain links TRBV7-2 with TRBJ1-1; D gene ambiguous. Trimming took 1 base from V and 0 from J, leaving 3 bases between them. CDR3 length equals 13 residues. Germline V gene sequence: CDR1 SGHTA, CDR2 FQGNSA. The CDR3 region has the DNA TGTGCCAGCAGCTTAGATATGAACACTGAAGCTTTCTTT. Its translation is CASSLDMNTEAFF.

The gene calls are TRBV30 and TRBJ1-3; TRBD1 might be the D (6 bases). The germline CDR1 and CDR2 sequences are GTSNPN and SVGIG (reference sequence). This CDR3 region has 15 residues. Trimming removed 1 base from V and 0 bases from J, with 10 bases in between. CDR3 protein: CAWSEGDLSGNTIYF. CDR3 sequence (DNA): TGTGCCTGGAGTGAGGGGGACCTCTCTGGAAACACCATATATTTT.

The CDR3 sequence is CASSLSNQGKGYTF. In nucleotides, the CDR3 is TGTGCCAGCTCACTATCCAACCAGGGAAAAGGGTACACCTTC. This sequence joins TRBV18 and TRBJ1-2; D possibly corresponds to TRBD1 (5 bases). Germline V CDR1 and CDR2: KGHSH, LQKENI. Deletions cut 4 bases from V and 11 bases from J, with 20 bases between. The CDR3 is 14 amino acids.

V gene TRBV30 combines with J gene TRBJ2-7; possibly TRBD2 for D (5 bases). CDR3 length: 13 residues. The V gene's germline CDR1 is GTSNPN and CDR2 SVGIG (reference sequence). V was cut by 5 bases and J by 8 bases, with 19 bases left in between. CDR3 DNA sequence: TGTGCCTGGGGGGTGGGAGCACGGAACCAGCAGTACTTC. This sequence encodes CAWGVGARNQQYF.

The CDR3 sequence is CASSSGTPNEQFF. In nucleotides, the CDR3 is TGCGCCAGCAGCTCCGGGACACCCAATGAGCAGTTCTTC. The chain employs TRBV5-1 and TRBJ2-1; maybe TRBD1 (6 bases). V shed 3 bases and J shed 6 bases, with 10 bases lying between them. This CDR3 contains 13 residues. Germline V gives CDR1 SGHRS, CDR2 YFSETQ. Filled out from reference TRBV5-1 and TRBJ2-1, the complete variable domain reads KAGVTQTPRYLIKTRGQQVTLSCSPISGHRSVSWYQQTPGQGLQFLFEYFSETQRNKGNFPGRFSGRQFSNSRSEMNVSTLELGDSALYLCASSSGTPNEQFFGPGTRLTVL.

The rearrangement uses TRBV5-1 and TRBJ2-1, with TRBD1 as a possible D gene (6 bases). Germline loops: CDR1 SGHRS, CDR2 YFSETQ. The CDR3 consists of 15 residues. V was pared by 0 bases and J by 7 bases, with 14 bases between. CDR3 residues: CASSLGQGLVNEQFF. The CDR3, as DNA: TGCGCCAGCAGCTTGGGGCAGGGGCTGGTGAATGAGCAGTTCTTC. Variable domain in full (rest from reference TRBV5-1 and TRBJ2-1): KAGVTQTPRYLIKTRGQQVTLSCSPISGHRSVSWYQQTPGQGLQFLFEYFSETQRNKGNFPGRFSGRQFSNSRSEMNVSTLELGDSALYLCASSLGQGLVNEQFFGPGTRLTVL.

The CDR3 region is CASSLRKEGTENEKLFF. CDR3 bases: TGTGCCAGCAGTTTAAGGAAGGAGGGGACTGAGAATGAAAAACTGTTTTTT. This chain uses TRBV28 with TRBJ1-4; tentatively, D is TRBD1 (5 bases). CDR3 length: 17 amino acids. V lost 2 bases and J lost 5, with 18 bases in between. CDR1 MDHEN and CDR2 SYDVKM come from the germline V gene.

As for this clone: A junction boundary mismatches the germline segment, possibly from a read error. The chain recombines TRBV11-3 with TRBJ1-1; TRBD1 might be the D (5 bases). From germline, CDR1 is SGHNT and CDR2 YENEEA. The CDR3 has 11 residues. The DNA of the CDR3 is TGTGCCAGCAGCTGGGACTCTGACGCTTTCTTT. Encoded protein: CASSWDSDAFF.